This T cell receptor (beta chain) was identified in a study of glioma-infiltrating T cells after dendritic cell vaccination. This clone was counted only a few times. TCRdb's table, derived via immunoSEQ multiplex PCR, lists solely in-frame clones and lacks some. The data show over 90,000 clones, with 65% to 85% seen just once and about 5.5% held by the top ten. As for time point: after dendritic cell vaccination, including at tumor progression/relapse. The specimen comprised blood, sampled after dendritic cell vaccination. The source is a human donor with glioblastoma.

Written as DNA, the CDR3 is TGCGCCAGCAGCTTAATAGGGCCTAGCGATTCAGATTTCTATGGCTACACCTTC. Translating gives CASSLIGPSDSDFYGYTF. The chain uses TRBV5-1 and TRBJ1-2, with D unclear. The CDR3 loop spans 18 amino acids. Trimming took off 2 bases at V and 4 bases at J, with 24 bases between the two ends. The germline V gene encodes CDR1 SGHRS and CDR2 YFSETQ.